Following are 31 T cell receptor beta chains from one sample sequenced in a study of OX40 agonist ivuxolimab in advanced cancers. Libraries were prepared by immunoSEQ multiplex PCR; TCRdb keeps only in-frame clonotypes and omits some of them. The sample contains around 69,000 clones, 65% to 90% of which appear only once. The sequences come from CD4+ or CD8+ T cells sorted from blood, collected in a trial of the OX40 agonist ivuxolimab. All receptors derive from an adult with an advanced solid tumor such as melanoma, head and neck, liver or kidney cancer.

CDR3 protein: CASSWGRGDPQETQYF. The DNA of the CDR3 is TGCGCCAGCAGCTGGGGTCGGGGGGACCCACAAGAGACCCAGTACTTC. The chain is built from TRBV5-1 and TRBJ2-5; 7 bases are shared with TRBD2. This CDR3 has 16 amino acids. The germline CDR1 and CDR2 sequences are SGHRS and YFSETQ. V gave up 3 bases and J gave up 2 bases; unmatched junction bases: 10.

CDR3 sequence (DNA): TGCGCCAGCAGCTTGTGGGGGGAGGAGACCCAGTACTTC. As protein: CASSLWGEETQYF. V is TRBV5-1 and J is TRBJ2-5, with D possibly matching TRBD2 (6 bases). Trimming took off 1 base at V and 5 bases at J, with 9 bases between the two ends. This CDR3 comprises 13 residues. CDR1 and CDR2 from the germline V gene are SGHRS and YFSETQ.

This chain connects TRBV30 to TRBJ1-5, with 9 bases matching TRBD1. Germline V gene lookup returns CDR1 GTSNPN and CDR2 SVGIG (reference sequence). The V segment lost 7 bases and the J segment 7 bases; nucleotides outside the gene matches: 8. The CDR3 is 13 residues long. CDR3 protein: CASRGQGGQPQHF. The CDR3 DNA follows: TGTGCCTCCAGGGGACAGGGAGGGCAGCCCCAGCATTTT.

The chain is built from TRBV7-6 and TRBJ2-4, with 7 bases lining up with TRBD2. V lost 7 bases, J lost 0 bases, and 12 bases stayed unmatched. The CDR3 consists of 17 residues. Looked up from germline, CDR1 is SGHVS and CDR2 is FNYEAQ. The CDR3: CASTTGTNIIAKNIQYF. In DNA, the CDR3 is TGTGCCAGCACGACCGGGACTAATATTATAGCCAAAAACATTCAGTACTTC.

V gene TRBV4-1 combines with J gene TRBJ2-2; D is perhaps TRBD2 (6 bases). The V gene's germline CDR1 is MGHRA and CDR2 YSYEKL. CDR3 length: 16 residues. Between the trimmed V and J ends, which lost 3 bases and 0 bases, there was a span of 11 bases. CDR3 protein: CASSQSTGANTGELFF. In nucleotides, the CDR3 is TGCGCCAGCAGCCAGTCGACGGGGGCGAACACCGGGGAGCTGTTTTTT.

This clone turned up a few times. The CDR3 DNA is TGTGCCAGCAGCTCCGGGACGGACTCCTACGAGCAGTACTTC. Translation gives CASSSGTDSYEQYF. The V call is TRBV5-4, the J call TRBJ2-7; D tentatively fits TRBD1 or TRBD2 (5 bases each). V was shortened by 3 bases and J by 0 bases, with 10 bases between the two germline ends. CDR1 and CDR2 (germline): SGHNT, YYREEE (reference sequence). The CDR3 runs to 14 residues.

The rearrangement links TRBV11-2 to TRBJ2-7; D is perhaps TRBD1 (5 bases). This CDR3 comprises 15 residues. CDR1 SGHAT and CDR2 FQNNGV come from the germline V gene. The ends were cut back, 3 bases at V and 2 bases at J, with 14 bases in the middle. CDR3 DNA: TGTGCCAGCAGCTTGGGTACAGGACCCACCTACGAGCAGTACTTC. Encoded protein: CASSLGTGPTYEQYF.

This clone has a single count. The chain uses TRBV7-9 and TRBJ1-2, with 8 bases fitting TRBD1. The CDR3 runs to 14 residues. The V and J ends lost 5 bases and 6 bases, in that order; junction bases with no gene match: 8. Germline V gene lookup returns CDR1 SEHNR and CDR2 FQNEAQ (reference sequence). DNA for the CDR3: TGTGCCAGCAGCCCCCTCGGACAGGGTGATGGCTACACCTTC. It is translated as CASSPLGQGDGYTF.

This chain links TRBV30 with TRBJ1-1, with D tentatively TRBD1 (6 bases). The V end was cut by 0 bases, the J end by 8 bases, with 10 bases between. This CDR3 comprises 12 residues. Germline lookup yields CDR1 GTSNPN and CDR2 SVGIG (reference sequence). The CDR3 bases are TGTGCCTGGAGTGTAGGGGGGGCAGAAGCTTTCTTT. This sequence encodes CAWSVGGAEAFF.

CDR3 DNA sequence: TGTGCCAGCAGCTTACCCGGGACAGGTTCCTCCTATGGCTACACCTTC. Translating it yields CASSLPGTGSSYGYTF. The rearrangement joins TRBV5-6 to TRBJ1-2; TRBD1 matches 8 bases. Germline V gene lookup returns CDR1 SGHDT and CDR2 YYEEEE. The V segment lost 2 bases and the J segment 4 bases; nucleotides outside the gene matches: 10. CDR3 length: 16 amino acids.

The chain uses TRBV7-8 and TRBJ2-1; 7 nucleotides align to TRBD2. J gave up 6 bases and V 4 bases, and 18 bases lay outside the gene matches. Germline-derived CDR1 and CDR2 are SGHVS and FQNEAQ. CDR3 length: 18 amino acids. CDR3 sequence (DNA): TGTGCCAGCAGCTACAGCGAAACCGGGACTCCGGGAGGCAATGAGCAGTTCTTC. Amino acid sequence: CASSYSETGTPGGNEQFF.

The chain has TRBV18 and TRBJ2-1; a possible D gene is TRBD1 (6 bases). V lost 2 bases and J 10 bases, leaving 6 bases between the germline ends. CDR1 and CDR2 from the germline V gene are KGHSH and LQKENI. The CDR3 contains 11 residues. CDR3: CASSPTGEQFF. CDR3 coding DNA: TGTGCCAGCTCACCAACAGGGGAGCAGTTCTTC.

This chain's CDR3 is CASSSRWSEAFF. The CDR3 DNA sequence: TGTGCCAGCAGCTCTAGGTGGTCTGAAGCTTTCTTT. This chain connects TRBV7-9 to TRBJ1-1, with unresolved D. Germline V gives CDR1 SEHNR, CDR2 FQNEAQ (reference sequence). The CDR3 is 12 amino acids. V was trimmed by 4 bases and J by 6 bases, leaving 9 bases between them.

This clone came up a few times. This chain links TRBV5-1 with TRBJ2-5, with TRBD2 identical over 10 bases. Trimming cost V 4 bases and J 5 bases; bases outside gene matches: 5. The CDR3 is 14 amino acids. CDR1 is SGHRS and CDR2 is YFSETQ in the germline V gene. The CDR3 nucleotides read TGCGCCAGCAGCCCACTAGCGGGATGGGAGACCCAGTACTTC. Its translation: CASSPLAGWETQYF.

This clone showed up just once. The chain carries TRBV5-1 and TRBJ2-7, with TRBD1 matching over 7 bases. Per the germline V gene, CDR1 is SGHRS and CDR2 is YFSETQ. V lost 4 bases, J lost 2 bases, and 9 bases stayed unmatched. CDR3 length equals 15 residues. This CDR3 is CASSPPDRVAYEQYF. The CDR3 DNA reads TGCGCCAGCAGCCCGCCCGACAGGGTGGCCTACGAGCAGTACTTC. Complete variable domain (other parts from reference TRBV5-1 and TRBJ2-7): KAGVTQTPRYLIKTRGQQVTLSCSPISGHRSVSWYQQTPGQGLQFLFEYFSETQRNKGNFPGRFSGRQFSNSRSEMNVSTLELGDSALYLCASSPPDRVAYEQYFGPGTRLTVT.

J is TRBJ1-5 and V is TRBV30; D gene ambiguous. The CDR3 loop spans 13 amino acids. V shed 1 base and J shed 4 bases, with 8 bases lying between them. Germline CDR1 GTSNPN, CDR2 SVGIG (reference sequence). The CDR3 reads CAWSASDNQPQHF. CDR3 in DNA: TGTGCCTGGAGTGCATCGGATAATCAGCCCCAGCATTTT.

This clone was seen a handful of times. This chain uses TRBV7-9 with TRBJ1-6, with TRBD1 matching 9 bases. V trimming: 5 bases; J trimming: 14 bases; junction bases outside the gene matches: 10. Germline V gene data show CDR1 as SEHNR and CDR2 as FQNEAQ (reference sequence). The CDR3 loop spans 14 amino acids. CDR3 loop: CASSAGQGRSTLHF. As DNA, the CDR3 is TGTGCCAGCAGCGCCGGACAGGGGAGGTCAACCCTCCACTTT.

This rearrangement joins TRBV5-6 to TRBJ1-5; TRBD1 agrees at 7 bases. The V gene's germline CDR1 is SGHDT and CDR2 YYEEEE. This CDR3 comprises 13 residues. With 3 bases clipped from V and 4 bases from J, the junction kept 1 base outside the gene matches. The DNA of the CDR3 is TGTGCCAGCAGCTGGGGACAGAATCAGCCCCAGCATTTT. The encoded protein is CASSWGQNQPQHF. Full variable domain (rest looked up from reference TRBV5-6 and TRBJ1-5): DAGVTQSPTHLIKTRGQQVTLRCSPKSGHDTVSWYQQALGQGPQFIFQYYEEEERQRGNFPDRFSGHQFPNYSSELNVNALLLGDSALYLCASSWGQNQPQHFGDGTRLSIL.

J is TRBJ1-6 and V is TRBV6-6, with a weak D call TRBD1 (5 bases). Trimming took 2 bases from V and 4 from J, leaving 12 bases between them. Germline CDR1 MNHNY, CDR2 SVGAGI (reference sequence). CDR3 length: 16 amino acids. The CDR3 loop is CASSYPAGAYNSPLHF. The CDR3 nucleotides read TGTGCCAGCAGTTACCCCGCTGGGGCTTATAATTCACCCCTCCACTTT.

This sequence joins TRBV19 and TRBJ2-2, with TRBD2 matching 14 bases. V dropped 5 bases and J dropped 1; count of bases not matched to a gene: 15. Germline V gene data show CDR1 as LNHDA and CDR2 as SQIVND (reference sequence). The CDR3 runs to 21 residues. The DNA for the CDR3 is TGTGCCAGTAGTTCGTGGGACTCAGGACTAGCGGGAGGCCTGAACACCGGGGAGCTGTTTTTT. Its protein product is CASSSWDSGLAGGLNTGELFF.

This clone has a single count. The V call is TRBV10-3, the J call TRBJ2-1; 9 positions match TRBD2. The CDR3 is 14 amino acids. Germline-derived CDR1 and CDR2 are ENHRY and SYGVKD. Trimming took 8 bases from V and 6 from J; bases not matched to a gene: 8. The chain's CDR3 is CAIESGRRFNEQFF. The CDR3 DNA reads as TGTGCCATCGAAAGCGGGAGGAGGTTCAATGAGCAGTTCTTC.

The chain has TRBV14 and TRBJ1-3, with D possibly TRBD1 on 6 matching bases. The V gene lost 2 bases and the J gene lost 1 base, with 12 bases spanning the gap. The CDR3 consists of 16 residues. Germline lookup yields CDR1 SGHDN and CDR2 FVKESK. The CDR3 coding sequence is TGTGCCAGCAGCCAAACCTCAGGGGCGTCTGGAAACACCATATATTTT. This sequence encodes CASSQTSGASGNTIYF. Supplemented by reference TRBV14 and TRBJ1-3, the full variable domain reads EAGVTQFPSHSVIEKGQTVTLRCDPISGHDNLYWYRRVMGKEIKFLLHFVKESKQDESGMPNNRFLAERTGGTYSTLKVQPAELEDSGVYFCASSQTSGASGNTIYFGEGSWLTVV.

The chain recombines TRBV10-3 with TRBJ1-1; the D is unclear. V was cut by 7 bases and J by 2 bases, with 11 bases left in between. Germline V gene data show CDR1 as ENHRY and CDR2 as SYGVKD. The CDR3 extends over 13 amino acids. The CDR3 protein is CAITPDPNTEAFF. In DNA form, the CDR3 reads TGTGCCATCACCCCGGACCCAAACACTGAAGCTTTCTTT.

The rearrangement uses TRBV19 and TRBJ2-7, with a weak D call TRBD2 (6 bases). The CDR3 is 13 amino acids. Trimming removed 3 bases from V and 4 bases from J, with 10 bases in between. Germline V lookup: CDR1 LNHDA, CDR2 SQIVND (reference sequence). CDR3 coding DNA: TGTGCCAGTAGTATGTACGCGGGGTACGAGCAGTACTTC. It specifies CASSMYAGYEQYF.

DNA for the CDR3: TGTGCCAGCAGCTTAGAATATGCCGCGGAAGCTTTCTTT. This gives the protein CASSLEYAAEAFF. The gene calls are TRBV7-8 and TRBJ1-1, with unresolved D. CDR3 length: 13 amino acids. Trimming stripped 1 base from V and 8 bases from J, with 11 bases between. Germline-derived CDR1 and CDR2 are SGHVS and FQNEAQ.

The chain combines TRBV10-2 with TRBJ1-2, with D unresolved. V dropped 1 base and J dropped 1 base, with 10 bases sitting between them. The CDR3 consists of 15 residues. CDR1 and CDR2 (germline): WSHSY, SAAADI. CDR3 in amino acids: CASSEWRNYNYGYTF. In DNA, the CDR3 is TGCGCCAGCAGTGAGTGGAGGAATTATAACTATGGCTACACCTTC.

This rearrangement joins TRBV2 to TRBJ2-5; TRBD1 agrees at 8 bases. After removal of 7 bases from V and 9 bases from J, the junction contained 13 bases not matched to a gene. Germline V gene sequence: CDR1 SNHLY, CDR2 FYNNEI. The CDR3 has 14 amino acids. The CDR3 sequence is CASISDRVFGSQYF. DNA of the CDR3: TGTGCCAGCATTTCGGACAGGGTGTTTGGGTCCCAGTACTTC.

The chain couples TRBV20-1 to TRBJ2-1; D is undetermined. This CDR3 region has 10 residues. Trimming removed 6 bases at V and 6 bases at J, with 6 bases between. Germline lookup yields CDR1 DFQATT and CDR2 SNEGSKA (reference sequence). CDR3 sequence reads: CSALINEQFF. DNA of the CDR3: TGCAGTGCACTGATCAATGAGCAGTTCTTC.

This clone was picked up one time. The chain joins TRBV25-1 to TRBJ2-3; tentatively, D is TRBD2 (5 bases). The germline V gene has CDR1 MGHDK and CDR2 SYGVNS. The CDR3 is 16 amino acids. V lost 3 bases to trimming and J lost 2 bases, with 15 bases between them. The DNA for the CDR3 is TGTGCCAGCAGTGATCTACCGGGGATAAACACAGATACGCAGTATTTT. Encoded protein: CASSDLPGINTDTQYF.

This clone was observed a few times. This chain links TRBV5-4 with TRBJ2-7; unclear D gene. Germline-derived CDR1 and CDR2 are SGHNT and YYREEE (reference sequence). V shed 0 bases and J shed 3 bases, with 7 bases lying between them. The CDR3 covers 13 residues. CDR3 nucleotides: TGTGCCAGCAGCTTGGGGGGTTACTACGAGCAGTACTTC. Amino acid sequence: CASSLGGYYEQYF.

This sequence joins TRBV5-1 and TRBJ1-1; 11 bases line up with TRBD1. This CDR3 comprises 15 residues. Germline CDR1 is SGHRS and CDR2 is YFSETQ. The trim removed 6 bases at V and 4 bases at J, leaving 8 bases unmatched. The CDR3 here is CASTVGTGGVTEAFF. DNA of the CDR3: TGCGCCAGCACCGTAGGGACAGGGGGGGTCACTGAAGCTTTCTTT.